This is a list of T cell receptor beta chains from one sample in a study of cytomegalovirus exposure and HLA in healthy donors. Here immunoSEQ multiplex PCR was the method, and the copy in TCRdb shows in-frame clones only, minus some. The table has about 170,000 clones, 70% to 90% seen once. The sample consisted of PBMCs. The receptors originated from a young woman in good health and CMV-seronegative. Both conserved end residues are part of each CDR3. Each record gives: clone size, J gene, D gene, V gene, CDR3 protein, CDR3 DNA. A D gene is named only where the DNA matches it firmly. Clone size is not always given. Where it is, it says once, few, many or a class for expanded clones.

clone size: .; J gene: TRBJ1-5; D gene: TRBD1; V gene: TRBV7-8; CDR3 protein: CASSLGGQGGQPQHF; CDR3 DNA: TGTGCCAGCAGCTTAGGGGGGCAGGGGGGTCAGCCCCAGCATTTT
clone size: .; J gene: TRBJ2-7; D gene: .; V gene: TRBV7-9; CDR3 protein: CASSSRREQYF; CDR3 DNA: TGTGCCAGCAGCTCCAGGCGCGAGCAGTACTTC
clone size: .; J gene: TRBJ2-5; D gene: .; V gene: TRBV19; CDR3 protein: CASSLQGMETQYF; CDR3 DNA: TGTGCCAGTAGTCTGCAGGGTATGGAGACCCAGTACTTC
clone size: .; J gene: TRBJ1-2; D gene: .; V gene: TRBV5-1; CDR3 protein: CASSLVLGRLNYGYTF; CDR3 DNA: TGCGCCAGCAGCTTGGTTCTGGGGCGCTTAAACTATGGCTACACCTTC
clone size: .; J gene: TRBJ2-7; D gene: .; V gene: TRBV5-5; CDR3 protein: CASSLSVTYEQYF; CDR3 DNA: TGTGCCAGCAGCTTATCGGTAACCTACGAGCAGTACTTC
clone size: .; J gene: TRBJ1-4; D gene: .; V gene: TRBV7-9; CDR3 protein: CASSHQGGPTNEKLFF; CDR3 DNA: TGTGCCAGCAGCCACCAGGGAGGGCCCACTAATGAAAAACTGTTTTTT
clone size: .; J gene: TRBJ1-2; D gene: .; V gene: TRBV21-1; CDR3 protein: CARRQGHNYGYTF; CDR3 DNA: TGTGCCAGACGGCAGGGCCACAACTATGGCTACACCTTC
clone size: .; J gene: TRBJ1-1; D gene: .; V gene: TRBV9; CDR3 protein: CASSVGTVTEAFF; CDR3 DNA: TGTGCCAGCAGCGTAGGAACGGTCACTGAAGCTTTCTTT
clone size: .; J gene: TRBJ2-7; D gene: .; V gene: TRBV4-2; CDR3 protein: CASSPPFSEQQYF; CDR3 DNA: TGTGCCAGCAGCCCCCCCTTCAGTGAACAGCAGTACTTC
clone size: .; J gene: TRBJ1-1; D gene: .; V gene: TRBV19; CDR3 protein: CASSPGWLSLGAFF; CDR3 DNA: TGTGCCAGTAGTCCCGGGTGGTTGTCCTTGGGAGCTTTCTTT
clone size: .; J gene: TRBJ1-4; D gene: .; V gene: TRBV10-2; CDR3 protein: CASSESGTDNEKLFF; CDR3 DNA: TGCGCCAGCAGTGAGTCCGGTACAGATAATGAAAAACTGTTTTTT
clone size: .; J gene: TRBJ2-7; D gene: TRBD2; V gene: TRBV28; CDR3 protein: CASSLGDSGIYEQYF; CDR3 DNA: TGTGCCAGCAGTCTCGGGGATAGCGGGATCTACGAGCAGTACTTC
clone size: .; J gene: TRBJ2-2; D gene: .; V gene: TRBV27; CDR3 protein: CASSLFFRAVTGELFF; CDR3 DNA: TGTGCCAGCAGTTTATTTTTCAGGGCGGTCACCGGGGAGCTGTTTTTT
clone size: few; J gene: TRBJ2-7; D gene: TRBD1; V gene: TRBV6-5; CDR3 protein: CASSRQGSYEQYF; CDR3 DNA: TGTGCCAGCAGTCGACAGGGCTCCTACGAGCAGTACTTC
clone size: .; J gene: TRBJ1-6; D gene: .; V gene: TRBV19; CDR3 protein: CASTTRTVANSPLHF; CDR3 DNA: TGTGCCAGTACCACTCGGACTGTGGCAAATTCACCCCTCCACTTT
clone size: .; J gene: TRBJ1-1; D gene: .; V gene: TRBV28; CDR3 protein: CASSLGRAFF; CDR3 DNA: TGTGCCAGCAGTTTAGGGCGAGCTTTCTTT
clone size: few; J gene: TRBJ2-2; D gene: TRBD1; V gene: TRBV9; CDR3 protein: CASSVTQGAGGELFF; CDR3 DNA: TGTGCCAGCAGCGTGACACAGGGGGCCGGCGGGGAGCTGTTTTTT
clone size: .; J gene: TRBJ2-3; D gene: TRBD2; V gene: TRBV6-1; CDR3 protein: CASSEWIAGAGDTQYF; CDR3 DNA: TGTGCCAGCAGTGAGTGGATAGCGGGGGCGGGAGATACGCAGTATTTT
clone size: few; J gene: TRBJ1-6; D gene: .; V gene: TRBV5-1; CDR3 protein: CASSLSDSINSPLHF; CDR3 DNA: TGCGCCAGCAGCTTGTCCGACAGTATCAATTCACCCCTCCACTTT
clone size: .; J gene: TRBJ2-2; D gene: .; V gene: TRBV5-6; CDR3 protein: CASSLRDTFITGELFF; CDR3 DNA: TGTGCCAGCAGCTTAAGGGACACTTTCATCACCGGGGAGCTGTTTTTT